The 21 T cell receptor beta chains reported below all come from one sample, sequenced in a study of radiotherapy plus CTLA-4 blockade in lung cancer. Here immunoSEQ multiplex PCR was the method, and the copy in TCRdb shows in-frame clones only, minus some. Among some 60,000 clones listed, 76% were seen once. Sequencing used peripheral blood, obtained from a patient treated with radiotherapy plus ipilimumab. The receptor source for this set is a human donor with non-small cell lung cancer who had a complete response to radiotherapy plus ipilimumab.

This clone was counted only a few times. The junction differs from germline at one of its ends, possibly a read error. The rearrangement links TRBV19 to TRBJ1-3; TRBD1 matches 7 bases. Germline V gene data show CDR1 as LNHDA and CDR2 as SQIVND (reference sequence). The CDR3 is 15 residues long. CDR3 residues: CASTRERTGRNTIYF. Written as DNA, the CDR3 is TGTGCGAGTACTAGGGAGCGGACAGGAAGAAACACCATATATTTT.

The V call is TRBV20-1, the J call TRBJ1-4; D might be TRBD1 (5 bases). CDR1 and CDR2 (germline): DFQATT, SNEGSKA (reference sequence). V lost 8 bases and J lost 8, with 12 bases in between. This CDR3 has 11 residues. CDR3 DNA: TGCAGTAACAAAAGGGGCGAAAAACTGTTTTTT. It yields the protein CSNKRGEKLFF.

The chain employs TRBV5-1 and TRBJ2-4; no clear D. Germline loops: CDR1 SGHRS, CDR2 YFSETQ. There are 13 residues in the CDR3. V was pared by 0 bases and J by 9 bases, with 10 bases between. CDR3 DNA sequence: TGCGCCAGCAGCTTGGCCAGGAACAGCATTCAGTACTTC. Its translation: CASSLARNSIQYF.

This clone occurred a few times. The rearrangement links TRBV6-5 to TRBJ1-2; D may be TRBD1 (5 bases). Germline assignment: CDR1 MNHEY and CDR2 SVGAGI. Trimming removed 6 bases from V and 5 bases from J, with 19 bases in between. CDR3 size: 15 residues. The CDR3 DNA is TGTGCCAGCAGAACCCAGGCGGGGGGGAGGTATGGCTACACCTTC. Translating it yields CASRTQAGGRYGYTF.

The chain employs TRBV11-2 and TRBJ2-4; TRBD1 matches at 7 bases. J was trimmed by 4 bases and V by 5 bases; bases with no gene match: 5. Germline loops: CDR1 SGHAT, CDR2 FQNNGV. This CDR3 contains 14 residues. The DNA of the CDR3 is TGTGCCAGCAGCCGGACAGGTGGGAAAAACATTCAGTACTTC. Its translation is CASSRTGGKNIQYF.

This chain uses TRBV18 with TRBJ2-3; 10 bases are a match to TRBD2. CDR1 and CDR2 from the germline V gene are KGHSH and LQKENI. The CDR3 covers 16 residues. The J segment lost 2 bases and the V segment lost 3 bases, leaving 5 bases of the junction unmatched. CDR3 coding DNA: TGTGCCAGCTCACCTCGGCTAGCGGGAGACACAGATACGCAGTATTTT. It codes for CASSPRLAGDTDTQYF.

The CDR3 region has the DNA TGTGCCAGCAGTGAATTAGGGGCCAATCAGCCCCAGCATTTT. It encodes CASSELGANQPQHF. V and J are TRBV2 and TRBJ1-5, with D maybe TRBD1 (5 bases). CDR1 and CDR2 from the germline V gene are SNHLY and FYNNEI. Deletions cut 2 bases from V and 3 bases from J, with 8 bases between. The CDR3 length is 14 residues.

The J gene is TRBJ2-5, the V gene TRBV27, with D perhaps TRBD1 (8 bases). CDR1 and CDR2 (germline): MNHEY, SMNVEV (reference sequence). V was cut by 6 bases and J by 5 bases, with 16 bases left in between. The CDR3 extends over 14 amino acids. This CDR3 reads CASRNTGGGETQYF. CDR3 nucleotides: TGTGCCAGCAGAAATACAGGGGGAGGGGAGACCCAGTACTTC.

The count of this clone is one. The chain uses TRBV2 and TRBJ2-7, with 8 positions matching TRBD2. V lost 3 bases to trimming and J lost 3 bases; unmatched junction nucleotides: 13. Germline V gene sequence: CDR1 SNHLY, CDR2 FYNNEI. The CDR3 runs to 17 residues. As DNA, the CDR3 is TGTGCCAGCAGTGAGTTTGTTCCGGGACTAGTTTTCTACGAGCAGTACTTC. Protein product: CASSEFVPGLVFYEQYF.

The chain is built from TRBV7-9 and TRBJ2-4; D may be TRBD1 (6 bases). Per germline, CDR1 SEHNR and CDR2 FQNEAQ (reference sequence). V lost 2 bases to trimming and J lost 1 base, with 12 bases between them. CDR3 length: 16 amino acids. CDR3 sequence: CASSLRTDLAKNIQYF. DNA for the CDR3: TGTGCCAGCAGCTTACGGACAGACCTGGCCAAAAACATTCAGTACTTC.

The J gene is TRBJ2-1, the V gene TRBV7-2, with a possible D match to TRBD1 (6 bases). The CDR3 has 16 amino acids. Germline values: CDR1 SGHTA, CDR2 FQGNSA. V dropped 2 bases and J dropped 7 bases, with 18 bases sitting between them. The CDR3 spells CASSLIWTVGQNEQFF. The DNA of the CDR3 is TGTGCCAGCAGCTTAATTTGGACAGTAGGTCAAAATGAGCAGTTCTTC.

V gene TRBV19 combines with J gene TRBJ1-1; D perhaps matches TRBD1 (5 bases). V dropped 7 bases and J dropped 0 bases, with 15 bases sitting between them. The CDR3 totals 15 residues. CDR1 and CDR2 (germline): LNHDA, SQIVND (reference sequence). CDR3 sequence (DNA): TGTGCCAGTACTGCGCAGGGTCGGATGAACACTGAAGCTTTCTTT. Its translation is CASTAQGRMNTEAFF.

This clone was detected ten times or more. The chain couples TRBV7-9 to TRBJ2-7; a weak D match, TRBD1 (6 bases). The CDR3 totals 13 residues. From germline, CDR1 is SEHNR and CDR2 FQNEAQ (reference sequence). V lost 3 bases and J lost 4, with 10 bases in between. The CDR3 sequence: CASSFGTQYEQYF. CDR3 nucleotides: TGTGCCAGCAGCTTTGGGACACAGTACGAGCAGTACTTC.

The V call is TRBV2, the J call TRBJ1-1; TRBD1 is a possible D gene (5 bases). Deletions cut 7 bases from V and 1 base from J, with 16 bases between. Germline CDR1 reads SNHLY; CDR2 reads FYNNEI. This CDR3 spans 15 amino acids. CDR3 loop: CASTISSGGNTEAFF. CDR3 sequence (DNA): TGTGCCAGCACCATCTCAAGCGGGGGGAACACTGAAGCTTTCTTT.

This rearrangement joins TRBV4-1 to TRBJ2-3, with 8 bases that match TRBD2. After removal of 2 bases from V and 4 bases from J, the junction contained 5 bases not matched to a gene. In germline, CDR1 is MGHRA, CDR2 YSYEKL. CDR3 length: 15 amino acids. CDR3 loop: CASSQLSGGPDTQYF. The CDR3 DNA is TGCGCCAGCAGCCAATTAAGCGGGGGCCCAGATACGCAGTATTTT.

The chain employs TRBV19 and TRBJ1-6; tentatively, D is TRBD1 (5 bases). V was shortened by 5 bases and J by 7 bases, with 12 bases between the two germline ends. The CDR3 has 14 residues. In germline, CDR1 is LNHDA, CDR2 SQIVND (reference sequence). DNA for the CDR3: TGTGCCAGTAGTCTAAACGGACAAAATTCACCCCTCCACTTT. Translated: CASSLNGQNSPLHF.

The chain carries TRBV2 and TRBJ2-7; 10 nucleotides match TRBD1. This CDR3 has 15 residues. J lost 6 bases, V lost 5 bases, and 10 bases had no gene match. CDR1 is SNHLY and CDR2 is FYNNEI in the germline V gene. CDR3 DNA: TGTGCCAGCAGTACAAGGACAGGGGGACCTTCCGAGCAGTACTTC. Residues: CASSTRTGGPSEQYF.

The chain couples TRBV29-1 to TRBJ2-7; 9 positions match TRBD1. Germline V gene sequence: CDR1 SQVTM, CDR2 ANQGSEA. The ends lost 5 bases at V and 6 bases at J; junction bases unmatched: 17. The CDR3 is 16 residues long. The CDR3 sequence is CSVKTFAGQGIGEQYF. CDR3 nucleotides: TGCAGCGTTAAAACTTTTGCGGGACAGGGTATCGGCGAGCAGTACTTC.

V is TRBV7-8 and J is TRBJ2-7; perhaps TRBD1 as D (5 bases). V gave up 6 bases and J gave up 4 bases, with 10 bases separating them. The CDR3 runs 12 residues. Germline V gene data show CDR1 as SGHVS and CDR2 as FQNEAQ. This CDR3 is CASRTDSYEQYF. CDR3 nucleotide sequence: TGTGCCAGCAGGACTGACAGTTACGAGCAGTACTTC.

The chain has TRBV18 and TRBJ1-4, with 7 bases aligning to TRBD1. Germline V gene sequence: CDR1 KGHSH, CDR2 LQKENI. V lost 6 bases and J lost 8; bases outside the gene matches: 9. There are 14 residues in the CDR3. The CDR3 DNA is TGTGCCAGCTCCCGACAGGGTCTGGGCGAAAAACTGTTTTTT. Protein: CASSRQGLGEKLFF.

The gene calls are TRBV19 and TRBJ2-7; maybe TRBD1 (5 bases). V was trimmed by 6 bases and J by 4 bases, leaving 16 bases between them. This CDR3 is built from 14 residues. Per germline, CDR1 LNHDA and CDR2 SQIVND (reference sequence). The CDR3 bases are TGTGCCAGTAGCCCCACAGGTTTTCTTTACGAGCAGTACTTC. This sequence encodes CASSPTGFLYEQYF.